Shown below are 19 T cell receptor beta chains from a single sample sequenced in a study of blood T cells in healthy people across ages. Together with a sample-barcoded 5' primer, a J-beta primer mix was included in a second PCR lasting about 7 to 11 cycles. TCRdb reprocessed the 5' RACE reads via MiXCR and lists one record per CDR3 protein. Of 1,500,000 or so distinct CDR3 sequences listed, roughly 59% are singletons. Sample: blood. The receptor set was obtained from a young man in good health.

The chain uses TRBV4-1 and TRBJ2-1; D not certain. This CDR3 has 13 amino acids. Trimming shortened V by 2 bases and J by 6 bases, and 8 bases separated the two germline ends. CDR1 and CDR2 from the germline V gene are MGHRA and YSYEKL. Here the CDR3 reads CASSQIRLNEQFF. The DNA for the CDR3 is TGCGCCAGCAGCCAAATCAGGCTCAATGAGCAGTTCTTC.

The V gene is TRBV7-9, the J gene TRBJ2-7; 9 bases line up with TRBD2. Unmatched junction bases numbered 14, after V lost 8 bases and J lost 6 bases. This CDR3 contains 15 residues. Germline loops: CDR1 SEHNR, CDR2 FQNEAQ (reference sequence). The DNA for the CDR3 is TGTGCCAGCGAGCTAGATAGCGGGAGTAGAGGCGAGCAGTACTTC. Protein sequence: CASELDSGSRGEQYF.

The V call is TRBV10-3, the J call TRBJ2-7, with a weak D call TRBD1 (5 bases). Trimming removed 0 bases at V and 1 base at J, with 10 bases between. Germline V gene lookup returns CDR1 ENHRY and CDR2 SYGVKD. The CDR3 is made up of 15 amino acids. CDR3 residues: CAISESRRTSYEQYF. The CDR3 nucleotides read TGTGCCATCAGTGAGTCGCGCAGGACATCCTACGAGCAGTACTTC.

Only a few counts were recorded for this clonotype. The chain employs TRBV5-1 and TRBJ2-3, with TRBD2 matching over 13 bases. Germline CDR1 reads SGHRS; CDR2 reads YFSETQ. The trim removed 5 bases at V and 4 bases at J, leaving 4 bases unmatched. The CDR3 sequence is 15 residues long. Here the CDR3 DNA reads TGCGCCAGCAGGGCAGGACTAGCGGGAGCAGATACGCAGTATTTT. Protein product: CASRAGLAGADTQYF.

This sequence joins TRBV7-9 and TRBJ1-4; D gene unclear. V was pared by 2 bases and J by 12 bases, with 10 bases between. CDR1 and CDR2 (germline): SEHNR, FQNEAQ (reference sequence). There are 12 residues in the CDR3. The CDR3 spells CASSLTLAELFF. CDR3 nucleotide sequence: TGTGCCAGCAGCTTAACCCTGGCGGAACTGTTTTTT.

This clonotype has only a few counts. The V and J genes are TRBV29-1 and TRBJ2-1; 7 bases align to TRBD2. In germline, CDR1 is SQVTM, CDR2 ANQGSEA. This CDR3 spans 13 amino acids. The V gene end was trimmed by 1 base and the J gene end by 6 bases; junction bases not matched to a gene: 3. The CDR3 loop is CSVEASSGNEQFF. CDR3 nucleotide sequence: TGCAGCGTTGAAGCGTCTAGCGGCAATGAGCAGTTCTTC.

This chain uses TRBV29-1 with TRBJ2-3, with 7 bases fitting TRBD2. Losses at the gene ends were 8 bases for V and 0 bases for J; bases not matched to a gene: 5. Germline CDR1 SQVTM, CDR2 ANQGSEA. The CDR3 has 13 residues. CDR3 in amino acids: CSRGDVSTDTQYF. The CDR3 DNA reads TGCAGCCGGGGGGACGTTAGCACAGATACGCAGTATTTT.

This chain joins TRBV4-2 and TRBJ2-3; 10 positions match TRBD1. CDR3 size: 19 residues. After removal of 2 bases from V and 2 bases from J, the junction contained 13 bases not matched to a gene. Germline loops: CDR1 LGHNA, CDR2 YNFKEQ. CDR3 nucleotides: TGTGCCAGCAGCCAATTTGTGACCGGGACAGGGGAATACACAGATACGCAGTATTTT. Its protein is CASSQFVTGTGEYTDTQYF.

This clonotype occurred a few times. J is TRBJ1-2 and V is TRBV27; maybe TRBD1 (5 bases). V was trimmed by 6 bases and J by 8 bases, leaving 13 bases between them. Germline V CDR1 and CDR2: MNHEY, SMNVEV (reference sequence). The CDR3 runs 12 residues. The CDR3 spells CASSLPGEGYTF. In DNA, the CDR3 is TGTGCCAGCAGCCTGCCGGGGGAGGGCTACACCTTC.

V is TRBV4-1 and J is TRBJ1-5, with 8 bases identical to TRBD1. In germline, CDR1 is MGHRA, CDR2 YSYEKL. The CDR3 extends over 15 amino acids. V shed 3 bases, J shed 7 bases, and the junction held 8 bases outside the gene matches. CDR3 nucleotides: TGCGCCAGCAGCCACCCCGACAGGGGAAGACAGCCCCAGCATTTT. This translates into CASSHPDRGRQPQHF.

This clonotype was seen repeatedly, ten times or more. The chain combines TRBV20-1 with TRBJ2-7, with a weak D call TRBD1 (6 bases). The CDR3 totals 12 residues. Germline assignment: CDR1 DFQATT and CDR2 SNEGSKA (reference sequence). CDR3 bases: TGCAGCGCCAGGGACAACTCCTACGAGCAGTACTTC. Translating gives CSARDNSYEQYF.

This sequence joins TRBV20-1 and TRBJ2-7; D is undetermined. Trimming cost V 6 bases and J 1 base, with 10 bases left between them. Germline assignment: CDR1 DFQATT and CDR2 SNEGSKA (reference sequence). The CDR3 contains 12 residues. As DNA, the CDR3 is TGCAGTGCATGCCAGGAATCCTACGAGCAGTACTTC. Its translation: CSACQESYEQYF.

This clonotype was detected only a few times. V usage is TRBV6-5 and J usage is TRBJ2-5; maybe TRBD1 (5 bases). The DNA end favors TRBJ2-7, so the J call may be wrong. The CDR3 has 13 amino acids. From germline, CDR1 is MNHEY and CDR2 SVGAGI. CDR3 residues: CASSYGAYYEQYF. As DNA, the CDR3 is TGTGCCAGCAGTTATGGGGCGTACTACGAGCAGTACTTC.

The V call is TRBV7-9, the J call TRBJ2-7; D is uncertain. V was clipped by 5 bases and J by 5 bases, with 16 bases between them. Germline V gives CDR1 SEHNR, CDR2 FQNEAQ (reference sequence). This CDR3 contains 14 residues. CDR3 DNA sequence: TGTGCCAGCAGCCTCCGAGAAACCCTAGACGAGCAGTACTTC. This encodes CASSLRETLDEQYF.

This clonotype was counted only a few times. The V gene is TRBV20-1, the J gene TRBJ2-7; 10 nucleotides agree with TRBD1. Germline loops: CDR1 DFQATT, CDR2 SNEGSKA (reference sequence). The CDR3 covers 14 residues. This chain's CDR3 is CISKDRGKPYEQYF. Written as DNA, the CDR3 is TGCATCTCTAAGGACAGGGGGAAACCCTACGAGCAGTACTTC.

The chain is built from TRBV4-2 and TRBJ1-2, with D unclear. CDR3 length: 14 residues. Trimming cost V 0 bases and J 5 bases, with 10 bases left between them. The germline V gene has CDR1 LGHNA and CDR2 YNFKEQ. The chain's CDR3 is CASSQDSTFYGYTF. In DNA form, the CDR3 reads TGTGCCAGCAGCCAAGATAGTACTTTTTATGGCTACACCTTC.

This clonotype came up a few times. The chain has TRBV20-1 and TRBJ2-5; D is uncertain. Germline V lookup: CDR1 DFQATT, CDR2 SNEGSKA (reference sequence). The CDR3 is 16 amino acids. Trimming removed 0 bases at V and 1 base at J, with 15 bases between. CDR3 sequence reads: CSAREGPRYTQETQYF. The CDR3, as DNA: TGCAGTGCTAGAGAAGGCCCTAGGTATACCCAAGAGACCCAGTACTTC.

There are a few counts of this clonotype. The CDR3 spells CASSLPPVNTQYF. CDR3 sequence (DNA): TGTGCCAGCAGCTTACCACCTGTGAATACGCAGTATTTT. J is TRBJ2-3 and V is TRBV11-2; D remains unclear. Trimming removed 2 bases at V and 7 bases at J, with 10 bases between. This CDR3 has 13 amino acids. In germline, CDR1 is SGHAT, CDR2 FQNNGV.

This clonotype turned up a few times. The rearrangement links TRBV29-1 to TRBJ2-1, with 10 bases lining up with TRBD1. J was trimmed by 6 bases and V by 2 bases; bases with no gene match: 4. In germline, CDR1 is SQVTM, CDR2 ANQGSEA. The CDR3 consists of 14 residues. The CDR3 here is CSVEPWTGGNEQFF. CDR3 DNA: TGCAGCGTTGAACCTTGGACAGGGGGCAATGAGCAGTTCTTC.